This T cell receptor beta chain was sequenced during a study of cytomegalovirus exposure and HLA in healthy donors. To note about this clone: Its specificity is unknown.

Germline CDR1 is LNHNV and CDR2 is YYDKDF (reference sequence). Trimming at V came to 3 bases and at J to 9 bases, leaving 14 bases not matched to a gene. The CDR3 loop spans 17 amino acids. Despite likely unrecorded immune exposures, the donors were nominally healthy at the time of sampling. Study-level findings and limits: TCR beta V- and J-gene trimming, according to a later analysis, was linked to a missense DCLRE1C variant. Reportedly, fewer N-insertions than the 666-donor mean appeared in an Asian-associated ancestry cluster in a later analysis. What TCR beta sequences reportedly achieved was accurate prediction of HLA-A and HLA-B alleles in most subjects.

Researchers ran the PCR with 60 Vbeta and 13 Jbeta primers. Sequencing was performed with immunoSEQ multiplex PCR; in TCRdb, only in-frame clones are kept and a portion is missing. The table includes tens of thousands of clones, 70% to 85% detected once. This rearrangement joins TRBV15 to TRBJ1-6, with 7 bases matching TRBD1. This receptor was obtained from a man aged 45-60 years in good health and CMV-seronegative. Sequencing was performed on PBMCs. The CDR3 region is CATSRASPGGQGSPLHF. The CDR3 DNA reads TGTGCCACCAGCAGGGCAAGCCCAGGGGGTCAGGGTTCACCCCTCCACTTT.